Here is one T cell receptor (beta chain) with its context. Its antigen is undetermined. TCRdb keeps only in-frame clones here, not all; method: immunoSEQ multiplex PCR. This table holds around 99,000 clones, roughly 75% found once. With 3 bases removed from V and 4 bases from J, the gap between germline ends came to 12 bases. The CDR3 totals 15 residues. CDR1 LGHNA and CDR2 YNFKEQ come from the germline V gene. Time point denoted: baseline, week 1 (first vaccination visit). Treatment: pre-vaccination baseline after standard-of-care therapy. The astrocytomas were IDH1-mutant, ATRX-negative, and WHO grade 3 or 4. This entry comes from a study of a mutant IDH1 vaccine in newly diagnosed glioma. General observations from the study: Changes in top peripheral clonotypes did not appear linked to pseudoprogression. Vaccination elicited immune responses in approximately 92% of patients.

The starting material was PBMCs, obtained from a glioma patient treated with radiotherapy, temozolomide or both. The TCR was taken from a man in his forties with glioma. This chain joins TRBV4-2 and TRBJ1-4, with D possibly being TRBD1 (5 bases). The CDR3 spells CASSQVQGGNEKLFF. The CDR3 DNA is TGTGCCAGCAGCCAGGTTCAGGGAGGTAATGAAAAACTGTTTTTT.